The sequence of this T cell receptor (beta chain) was determined in a study of human T cells and chemical hapten exposure (dated by TCRdb to the early 2020s). Background on the whole study: For sensitization, 2% DPC in acetone was applied to a 2 cm by 2 cm area of upper inner arm skin. Throughout the study period of approximately 23 weeks, patients also received therapeutic DPC doses to the scalp every week. Patch tests used Finn chambers with 0.01% DPC on the upper back, scored after 6 days by International Contact Dermatitis Research Group standards. The patient cohort, mostly female, included alopecia areata with under or over 50% scalp involvement, alopecia totalis and alopecia universalis. Libraries were pooled for sequencing, and variation in per-sample TCR yields was attributed mainly to small differences in library volumes within the pool. The study tracked peripheral blood TCR repertoire changes in vivo during primary and secondary sensitization to the hapten diphenylcyclopropenone (DPC) in alopecia patients. Blood samples were taken from patients before sensitization (week 0) and at 2, 6 and about 24 weeks after DPC sensitization. Twenty-nine alopecia patients gave blood for TCR sequencing at one to four time points (pre-sensitization, 2, 6 and 24 weeks).

The method was RACE. The sample was run on a NextSeq 500. Library preparation attached unique molecular identifiers to individual cDNA molecules for quantitative, reproducible TCR counting. From each blood RNA sample, both TCR alpha and TCR beta chains were sequenced. Regarding the original processing steps: The median number of TCRs per sample was 90,000 to 100,000, ranging from about 20,000 to 750,000. V, J and CDR3 annotation of the TCR reads was performed with the Decombinator software suite. Every sample was subsampled to the same number of TCRs (28,000) for the PS versus PT1 abundance plots. Expanded TCRs were defined as absent before sensitization and observed at least eight times at the 2-week time point. TCRdb ran its own pipeline on the public reads, namely fastp trimming at Q25 and MiXCR clone calling, and kept in-frame beta chains. Each CDR3 protein appears once, grouped with its most common genes and DNA. TCRdb's processing, not the study's, gives the V and J calls here. This sample has around 380,000 distinct CDR3 sequences in its table, and more than 4.5% of those were observed once. The ten most abundant clones make up 2% to 2.5% of the sample.

The germline V gene provides CDR1 SQVTM and CDR2 ANQGSEA. Counted from cysteine to phenylalanine, this CDR3 has 16 amino acids. The kept DNA is CDR3 alone, 48 bases in frame from the first base. V is reduced by 4 bases and J by 2 bases, leaving a spacing of 20 bases between them. Summary of the overall study and its limitations: All patients had alopecia, a presumed autoimmune disease, so their immune response might differ from that of healthy individuals. Patch test score correlated positively with the number of PT1 expanded TCRs, reaching significance at thresholds 8, 16 and 32 but not at 4. Compared with pre-sensitization or healthy control sets, expanded TCRs formed significantly more large CDR3 similarity clusters, which is consistent with antigen-driven responses. No change with DPC sensitization was found in the number of TCRs above 1 in 1000 frequency, and no evidence of global repertoire structure alterations was found. After repeated subsampling, changes were observed in the strength of the expansion versus patch-test correlation and in the threshold at which the correlation became significant.

Taken with the paper, the label for time point translates to: patch test 1, 2 weeks after DPC sensitization. The sample's treatment or condition label, decoded: therapeutic diphenylcyclopropenone sensitization with weekly scalp DPC. Blood at each patch-test visit was drawn before the patch test was applied. Eligible patients were aged 18 to 70, diagnosed with alopecia, deemed suitable for DPC therapy, and excluded if pregnant. Total RNA was extracted from unfractionated whole blood that had been collected in Tempus Blood RNA tubes. This clonotype was recorded many times. Its cognate antigen has yet to be identified. No qualities accompany the bases; no much larger clone lies one base away.

Recombination connected TRBV29-1 to TRBJ1-1, with TRBD1 tentatively as D gene (5 bases match). The source is a woman aged 50 to 65 with alopecia areata. Some clones in this sample may be carry-over from other donors' samples. The sample here was whole blood, taken in connection with sensitization to the hapten diphenylcyclopropenone (DPC). The nucleotide sequence reads TGCAGCGTTGGAGGAAAGGGGCCCAGCGGTAACACTGAAGCTTTCTTT. Its protein reads: CSVGGKGPSGNTEAFF.